This entry describes one TCR beta chain. The study drew participants aged about 18 to 89 years from about two dozen US areas. Cohorts were assigned according to the clinical history that participants reported. These data are taken from a study of blood T cell repertoires in COVID-19. Background on the study: Sites in the United States, Italy and Spain provided acute and convalescent COVID-19 samples. The cDNA or gDNA used as material had been derived from T cells, B-cell-depleted T cells, or PBMCs.

CDR1 and CDR2 from the germline V gene are MRHNA and SNTAGT. This CDR3 is 15 amino acids long. The ends lost 8 bases at V and 2 bases at J; junction bases unmatched: 8. Method: immunoSEQ multiplex PCR; TCRdb's copy keeps in-frame clones and lacks some. The sample records 380,000 or so clones, roughly 88% being singletons. V is TRBV6-4 and J is TRBJ2-2; TRBD2 matches 7 bases. The sequenced sample consisted of PBMCs or T cells enriched from blood (not recorded which). The receptor was derived from a woman aged 40 to 55 with acute COVID-19. DNA of the CDR3: TGTGCCAGCGGCCTCGGGGGGTCCAACACCGGGGAGCTGTTTTTT. The encoded protein is CASGLGGSNTGELFF.